This TCR beta chain derives from a study of shared clonotypes between healthy human individuals. Some clones are missing from TCRdb's copy, which holds only in-frame ones; the method was immunoSEQ multiplex PCR. The top ten clones hold about 0.06% of a sample with roughly 500,000 clones, roughly 95% of them seen once. CDR1 is SQVTM and CDR2 is ANQGSEA in the germline V gene. This CDR3 region has 19 residues. Trimming took off 4 bases at V and 0 bases at J, with 27 bases between the two ends. This receptor was taken from a woman aged 30 to 39 in good health. The sequenced material came from naive CD4+ T cells sorted from blood. As to subset: CD45RA+ positively selected. The chain joins TRBV29-1 to TRBJ1-1; D gene ambiguous. The DNA for the CDR3 is TGCAGCGTTGCCTCCCACAGTGACTACTGGACGGGGATGAACACTGAAGCTTTCTTT. Its translation: CSVASHSDYWTGMNTEAFF.